The 2 T cell receptor beta chains reported below all come from one sample, sequenced in a study of human T cells and chemical hapten exposure. TCRdb re-called the RACE reads through MiXCR, storing one row per CDR3 protein. The table includes some 340,000 distinct CDR3 sequences, roughly 6.9% detected once. Time point denoted: patch test 1, 2 weeks after DPC sensitization. The treatment here: therapeutic diphenylcyclopropenone sensitization with weekly scalp DPC. The sample here was whole blood, taken in connection with sensitization to the hapten diphenylcyclopropenone (DPC). These receptors all come from a woman younger than 30 with alopecia areata. Some clones in this sample may be carry-over from other donors' samples.

This clonotype was counted between two and nine times. The chain is built from TRBV4-3 and TRBJ2-1; D might be TRBD2 (6 bases). The CDR3 extends over 17 amino acids. Germline V CDR1 and CDR2: LGHNA, YSLEER. Trimming cost V 0 bases and J 7 bases, with 19 bases left between them. CDR3 residues: CASSQDKGAGPDNEQFF. In nucleotides, the CDR3 is TGCGCCAGCAGCCAAGATAAAGGGGCGGGGCCAGATAATGAGCAGTTCTTC.

The gene calls are TRBV12-3 or TRBV12-4 and TRBJ2-5; no definite D call. The CDR3 runs to 11 residues. Trimming cost V 6 bases and J 5 bases, with 7 bases left between them. CDR3 in DNA: TGTGCCAGCAGGGAGAGGGAGACCCAGTACTTC. It yields the protein CASRERETQYF.